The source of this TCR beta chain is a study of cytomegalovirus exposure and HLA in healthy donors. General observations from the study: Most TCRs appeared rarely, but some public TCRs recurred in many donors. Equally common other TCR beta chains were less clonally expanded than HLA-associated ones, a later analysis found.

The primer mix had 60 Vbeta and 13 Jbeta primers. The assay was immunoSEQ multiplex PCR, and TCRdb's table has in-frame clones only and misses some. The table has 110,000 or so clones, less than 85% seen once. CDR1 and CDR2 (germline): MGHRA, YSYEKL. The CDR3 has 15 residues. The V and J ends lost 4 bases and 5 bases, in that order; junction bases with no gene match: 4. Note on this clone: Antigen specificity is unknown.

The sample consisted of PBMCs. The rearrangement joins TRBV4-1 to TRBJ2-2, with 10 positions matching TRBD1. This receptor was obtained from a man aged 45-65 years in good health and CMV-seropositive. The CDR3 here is CASSPGQGRTGELFF. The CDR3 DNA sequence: TGCGCCAGCAGCCCGGGACAGGGGCGTACCGGGGAGCTGTTTTTT.